The 24 T cell receptor beta chains in this list originate from one sample, sequenced in a study of shared clonotypes between healthy human individuals. Method: immunoSEQ multiplex PCR; TCRdb's copy keeps in-frame clones and lacks some. In the table there are about 1.4 million clones, more than 95% of which are singletons. Sequencing input: naive CD4+ T cells sorted from blood. The sample's subset: CD45RA+ positively selected. All receptors derive from a man aged 30 to 45 in good health.

This chain uses TRBV30 with TRBJ1-1, with D hard to call. Germline V gene sequence: CDR1 GTSNPN, CDR2 SVGIG (reference sequence). The CDR3 runs 12 residues. The V gene lost 0 bases and the J gene lost 6 bases, with 8 bases spanning the gap. The CDR3 nucleotides are TGTGCCTGGAGTGTACGTTTGGCTGAAGCTTTCTTT. Amino acids: CAWSVRLAEAFF.

Here the CDR3 DNA reads TGTGCCAGCAGCTTGTCAGGAGGTGACATTCAGTACTTC. It encodes CASSLSGGDIQYF. The chain is built from TRBV5-4 and TRBJ2-4; possibly TRBD2 for D (5 bases). V lost 1 base to trimming and J lost 8 bases, with 10 bases between them. In germline, CDR1 is SGHNT, CDR2 YYREEE (reference sequence). This CDR3 comprises 13 residues.

The V gene is TRBV2, the J gene TRBJ2-5; the D call may be TRBD1 or TRBD2 (5 bases each). Germline assignment: CDR1 SNHLY and CDR2 FYNNEI. The CDR3 has 14 amino acids. With 8 bases removed from V and 7 bases from J, the gap between germline ends came to 20 bases. CDR3 DNA sequence: TGTGCCAGCGGCGGTCGGCAGGGAGAGGGGACCCAGTACTTC. It is translated as CASGGRQGEGTQYF.

The chain recombines TRBV10-2 with TRBJ2-7; D unresolved. CDR1 is WSHSY and CDR2 is SAAADI in the germline V gene. This CDR3 has 13 residues. V dropped 2 bases and J dropped 0 bases, with 5 bases sitting between them. The CDR3 reads CASSEGNSYEQYF. The CDR3 nucleotides read TGCGCCAGCAGTGAGGGCAACTCCTACGAGCAGTACTTC.

The chain links TRBV7-6 to TRBJ2-3; 9 bases match TRBD2. V shed 5 bases, J shed 4 bases, and the junction held 13 bases outside the gene matches. From germline, CDR1 is SGHVS and CDR2 FNYEAQ. There are 17 residues in the CDR3. The CDR3 region is CASSNSWREGSPDTQYF. The CDR3 nucleotides are TGTGCCAGCAGCAACAGTTGGCGGGAGGGTTCCCCAGATACGCAGTATTTT.

The chain employs TRBV19 and TRBJ2-7, with 7 nucleotides matching TRBD1. From germline, CDR1 is LNHDA and CDR2 SQIVND (reference sequence). J was trimmed by 5 bases and V by 4 bases; bases with no gene match: 8. The CDR3 totals 14 residues. CDR3 nucleotides: TGTGCCAGTAGTAGCCCAGGGGGTACACACGAGCAGTACTTC. It specifies CASSSPGGTHEQYF.

V gene TRBV6-5 combines with J gene TRBJ2-4, with D unclear. Between the trimmed V and J ends, which lost 6 bases and 6 bases, there was a span of 18 bases. Germline V lookup: CDR1 MNHEY, CDR2 SVGAGI. This CDR3 is built from 15 residues. CDR3 coding DNA: TGTGCCAGCAGCACCACCTCCGTAGGAAGAAACATTCAGTACTTC. Protein sequence: CASSTTSVGRNIQYF.

This chain joins TRBV4-2 and TRBJ1-1; maybe TRBD1 (5 bases). Germline V lookup: CDR1 LGHNA, CDR2 YNFKEQ. V shed 1 base and J shed 1 base, with 7 bases lying between them. CDR3 length equals 14 residues. CDR3 residues: CASSQATGNTEAFF. The CDR3 DNA follows: TGTGCCAGCAGCCAAGCTACAGGGAACACTGAAGCTTTCTTT.

This clone came up once. The rearrangement joins TRBV19 to TRBJ1-5; the D is unclear. The CDR3 totals 15 residues. Per germline, CDR1 LNHDA and CDR2 SQIVND (reference sequence). Trimming cost V 6 bases and J 7 bases, with 19 bases left between them. CDR3: CASSNPSGSDQPQHF. DNA of the CDR3: TGTGCCAGTAGCAATCCGAGCGGTTCCGACCAGCCCCAGCATTTT.

V usage is TRBV5-5 and J usage is TRBJ2-2; D is unclear. The CDR3 loop spans 17 amino acids. With 0 bases removed from V and 3 bases from J, the gap between germline ends came to 15 bases. Germline CDR1 reads SGHKS; CDR2 reads YYEKEE (reference sequence). The CDR3 bases are TGTGCCAGCAGCTTGGTGGTTAGGGTAGGCGACACCGGGGAGCTGTTTTTT. This codes for CASSLVVRVGDTGELFF.

The chain's CDR3 is CASSDTLGRTSSYEQYF. CDR3 DNA: TGCGCCAGCAGTGACACCCTAGGACGGACAAGCTCCTACGAGCAGTACTTC. The chain has TRBV10-1 and TRBJ2-7; maybe TRBD1 (5 bases). The CDR3 spans 17 residues. V lost 3 bases to trimming and J lost 0 bases, with 18 bases between them. The germline V gene has CDR1 WNHNN and CDR2 SYGVQD (reference sequence).

The genes are TRBV5-5 and TRBJ2-7; possible D gene TRBD1, 5 bases. Germline CDR1 reads SGHKS; CDR2 reads YYEKEE (reference sequence). The CDR3 covers 14 residues. The ends were cut back, 4 bases at V and 0 bases at J, with 11 bases in the middle. The CDR3 reads CASSLTVTSYEQYF. The CDR3, as DNA: TGTGCCAGCAGCCTGACAGTGACCTCCTACGAGCAGTACTTC.

The chain is built from TRBV5-1 and TRBJ2-5; 16 nucleotides match TRBD2. The CDR3 runs to 17 residues. Germline lookup yields CDR1 SGHRS and CDR2 YFSETQ. V gave up 4 bases and J gave up 5 bases; unmatched junction bases: 8. This CDR3 is CASSVGLAGGPRETQYF. The DNA for the CDR3 is TGCGCCAGCAGCGTGGGACTAGCGGGAGGGCCTCGGGAGACCCAGTACTTC.

Comments on this clone: The same CDR3 is also encoded by other DNA sequences in this sample. V and J are TRBV5-1 and TRBJ2-1; D not resolved. The germline V gene encodes CDR1 SGHRS and CDR2 YFSETQ. The CDR3 is 14 residues long. The V end lost 0 bases, the J end lost 3 bases, and 7 bases lay between the germline ends. The CDR3 DNA sequence: TGCGCCAGCAGCTTGGAAGGCCTCTACAATGAGCAGTTCTTC. Amino acids: CASSLEGLYNEQFF.

This clone was counted only a few times. This chain joins TRBV6-5 and TRBJ1-2, with D uncertain. V was pared by 6 bases and J by 4 bases, with 12 bases between. The germline V gene encodes CDR1 MNHEY and CDR2 SVGAGI. CDR3 length equals 13 residues. The CDR3 spells CASSITVGYGYTF. The CDR3 bases are TGTGCCAGCAGCATTACGGTCGGCTATGGCTACACCTTC.

V usage is TRBV9 and J usage is TRBJ2-5, with 9 bases aligning to TRBD2. This CDR3 contains 14 residues. Germline CDR1 reads SGDLS; CDR2 reads YYNGEE. V lost 0 bases, J lost 7 bases, and 4 bases stayed unmatched. The CDR3 sequence: CASSVVSGSTTQYF. CDR3 nucleotide sequence: TGTGCCAGCAGCGTAGTTAGCGGGAGTACGACCCAGTACTTC.

The chain recombines TRBV29-1 with TRBJ2-7; D remains unclear. With 2 bases removed from V and 0 bases from J, the gap between germline ends came to 8 bases. This CDR3 contains 13 residues. The germline V gene has CDR1 SQVTM and CDR2 ANQGSEA. CDR3 residues: CSVEKATSYEQYF. The CDR3 DNA sequence: TGCAGCGTTGAAAAGGCTACCTCCTACGAGCAGTACTTC.

In this sample, this clone turned up once. The chain employs TRBV9 and TRBJ2-3; D not certain. CDR3 length: 16 residues. Per the germline V gene, CDR1 is SGDLS and CDR2 is YYNGEE. V was trimmed by 4 bases and J by 2 bases, leaving 17 bases between them. The DNA for the CDR3 is TGTGCCAGCAGCCAGACGGGCGCAGCACTCACAGATACGCAGTATTTT. Its translation is CASSQTGAALTDTQYF.

The chain employs TRBV2 and TRBJ2-5, with D hard to call. Trimming removed 4 bases at V and 1 base at J, with 13 bases between. CDR1 and CDR2 (germline): SNHLY, FYNNEI. The CDR3 has 15 residues. The DNA of the CDR3 is TGTGCCAGCAGTGTACCTCGCCTAACCCAAGAGACCCAGTACTTC. Protein product: CASSVPRLTQETQYF.

The V and J genes are TRBV5-1 and TRBJ2-7; 8 bases fit TRBD2. CDR3 size: 16 residues. CDR1 SGHRS and CDR2 YFSETQ come from the germline V gene. With 4 bases clipped from V and 2 bases from J, the junction kept 11 bases outside the gene matches. CDR3 region: CASSQTSASVAYEQYF. DNA of the CDR3: TGCGCCAGCAGCCAGACTAGCGCCAGTGTTGCCTACGAGCAGTACTTC. The whole variable domain, remainder taken from reference TRBV5-1 and TRBJ2-7, is KAGVTQTPRYLIKTRGQQVTLSCSPISGHRSVSWYQQTPGQGLQFLFEYFSETQRNKGNFPGRFSGRQFSNSRSEMNVSTLELGDSALYLCASSQTSASVAYEQYFGPGTRLTVT.

The chain links TRBV28 to TRBJ1-4; D is possibly TRBD1 (5 bases). The CDR3 is made up of 16 amino acids. Trimming shortened V by 2 bases and J by 6 bases, and 16 bases separated the two germline ends. The germline V gene has CDR1 MDHEN and CDR2 SYDVKM. The CDR3 loop reads CASSLPPRQGYEKLFF. The CDR3 nucleotides are TGTGCCAGCAGTTTACCGCCAAGGCAGGGTTATGAAAAACTGTTTTTT.

The rearrangement uses TRBV10-3 and TRBJ2-7; D call uncertain. The CDR3 is 13 residues long. Germline V CDR1 and CDR2: ENHRY, SYGVKD. The V gene lost 5 bases and the J gene lost 5 bases, with 13 bases spanning the gap. The CDR3 region has the DNA TGTGCCATCAGTTGGTCACAAACTCACGAGCAGTACTTC. Protein product: CAISWSQTHEQYF.

The chain employs TRBV5-6 and TRBJ2-2; a weak D match, TRBD1 (5 bases). Germline lookup yields CDR1 SGHDT and CDR2 YYEEEE. The length of the CDR3 is 16 residues. V was shortened by 3 bases and J by 4 bases, with 16 bases between the two germline ends. The CDR3 is CASSSGFRWGTGELFF. In nucleotides, the CDR3 is TGTGCCAGCAGCTCAGGGTTTCGGTGGGGCACCGGGGAGCTGTTTTTT. Full variable domain (outside the CDR3, taken from reference TRBV5-6 and TRBJ2-2): DAGVTQSPTHLIKTRGQQVTLRCSPKSGHDTVSWYQQALGQGPQFIFQYYEEEERQRGNFPDRFSGHQFPNYSSELNVNALLLGDSALYLCASSSGFRWGTGELFFGEGSRLTVL.

The V call is TRBV5-1, the J call TRBJ2-2; TRBD2 matches at 8 bases. Unmatched junction bases numbered 10, after V lost 4 bases and J lost 8 bases. The CDR3 extends over 15 amino acids. The germline V gene encodes CDR1 SGHRS and CDR2 YFSETQ. CDR3 DNA sequence: TGCGCCAGCAGCCAGGGACTAGGAGATTTAGGGGAGCTGTTTTTT. It codes for CASSQGLGDLGELFF.